This entry lists 28 T cell receptor beta chains sequenced from one sample in a study of T cell changes during pregnancy in multiple sclerosis (dated by TCRdb to the late 2010s). Receptors were amplified or captured by the immunoSEQ multiplex PCR assay. TCRdb retrieved this table from immuneACCESS and kept in-frame rearrangements only. Not all clones are present; in checked studies, unresolved V genes account for under half, and no reason is known for the remainder. For this sample the table gives approximately 40,000 clones, of which 85% to 95% were detected only once. The leading ten clones occupy around 8.8% of the sample. The sequencing used CD8+ T cells from peripheral blood mononuclear cells, collected in the third trimester of pregnancy. The source of these receptors is a female donor with multiple sclerosis, enrolled in a pregnancy study.

The chain has TRBV9 and TRBJ2-2; D not certain. V lost 4 bases and J 5 bases, leaving 9 bases between the germline ends. Germline V CDR1 and CDR2: SGDLS, YYNGEE. The CDR3 spans 13 residues. CDR3 sequence reads: CASSPADTGELFF. For the CDR3, the DNA is TGTGCCAGCAGCCCCGCGGATACCGGGGAGCTGTTTTTT.

The chain joins TRBV5-6 to TRBJ2-7, with 7 bases lining up with TRBD2. The CDR3 totals 16 residues. The V segment lost 4 bases and the J segment 3 bases; nucleotides outside the gene matches: 13. Germline lookup yields CDR1 SGHDT and CDR2 YYEEEE. CDR3 in DNA: TGTGCCAGCAGCCTAAATAGTGCCCGGGAGGTCTACGAGCAGTACTTC. Translation gives CASSLNSAREVYEQYF.

V gene TRBV7-9 combines with J gene TRBJ2-1; TRBD2 aligns across 14 bases. V trimming: 0 bases; J trimming: 10 bases; junction bases outside the gene matches: 8. The germline CDR1 and CDR2 sequences are SEHNR and FQNEAQ (reference sequence). This CDR3 has 17 amino acids. CDR3 nucleotides: TGTGCCAGCAGCTTAGCTGATGGGGGACTAGCGGGGGTAGAGCAGTTCTTC. It encodes CASSLADGGLAGVEQFF.

The chain joins TRBV7-6 to TRBJ2-2; 8 positions agree with TRBD2. Germline lookup yields CDR1 SGHVS and CDR2 FNYEAQ. V trimming: 5 bases; J trimming: 3 bases; junction bases outside the gene matches: 14. The CDR3 covers 18 residues. Here the CDR3 DNA reads TGTGCCAGCAGCCCCAGCGCTGTGGCGGGGGGACACACCGGGGAGCTGTTTTTT. It specifies CASSPSAVAGGHTGELFF. The full variable domain, its missing parts supplied by reference TRBV7-6 and TRBJ2-2, is GAGVSQSPRYKVTKRGQDVALRCDPISGHVSLYWYRQALGQGPEFLTYFNYEAQQDKSGLPNDRFSAERPEGSISTLTIQRTEQRDSAMYRCASSPSAVAGGHTGELFFGEGSRLTVL.

This clone was seen a single time. The J gene is TRBJ1-5, the V gene TRBV4-1; TRBD1 might be the D (5 bases). V was trimmed by 4 bases and J by 4 bases, leaving 8 bases between them. CDR1 MGHRA and CDR2 YSYEKL come from the germline V gene. There are 13 residues in the CDR3. CDR3: CASSPSGNQPQHF. The CDR3 bases are TGCGCCAGCAGCCCTTCAGGGAATCAGCCCCAGCATTTT.

The chain combines TRBV10-3 with TRBJ1-5, with 8 bases identical to TRBD1. The trim removed 4 bases at V and 6 bases at J, leaving 5 bases unmatched. CDR1 ENHRY and CDR2 SYGVKD come from the germline V gene. CDR3 size: 14 residues. Here the CDR3 reads CAISATGDPQPQHF. The CDR3 bases are TGTGCCATCAGTGCGACAGGGGACCCTCAGCCCCAGCATTTT.

The chain couples TRBV11-2 to TRBJ2-7; TRBD1 aligns across 9 bases. Per germline, CDR1 SGHAT and CDR2 FQNNGV. Germline trimming cut 3 bases from V and 3 bases from J; bases unmatched to any gene: 3. This CDR3 has 14 amino acids. The chain's CDR3 is CASSLGQGGYEQYF. The DNA of the CDR3 is TGTGCCAGCAGCTTGGGACAGGGCGGCTACGAGCAGTACTTC. Variable domain in full (rest from reference TRBV11-2 and TRBJ2-7): EAGVAQSPRYKIIEKRQSVAFWCNPISGHATLYWYQQILGQGPKLLIQFQNNGVVDDSQLPKDRFSAERLKGVDSTLKIQPAKLEDSAVYLCASSLGQGGYEQYFGPGTRLTVT.

This clone was counted once. V gene TRBV7-9 combines with J gene TRBJ2-1; 12 nucleotides line up with TRBD2. Germline CDR1 SEHNR, CDR2 FQNEAQ (reference sequence). The CDR3 loop spans 16 amino acids. Trimming took 6 bases from V and 8 from J; bases not matched to a gene: 11. CDR3 nucleotides: TGTGCCAGCAGTCCCCCGGGACTAGCGGGCGTGGATGAGCAGTTCTTC. It is translated as CASSPPGLAGVDEQFF.

The chain joins TRBV9 to TRBJ2-1; the match to TRBD2 covers 12 bases. Germline trimming cut 5 bases from V and 7 bases from J; bases unmatched to any gene: 7. Per the germline V gene, CDR1 is SGDLS and CDR2 is YYNGEE. The CDR3 length is 15 residues. CDR3: CASSSSGGGMNEQFF. In DNA form, the CDR3 reads TGTGCCAGCAGTTCTAGCGGGGGGGGCATGAATGAGCAGTTCTTC.

V gene TRBV7-2 combines with J gene TRBJ2-1; TRBD1 aligns across 7 bases. Germline V CDR1 and CDR2: SGHTA, FQGNSA. V lost 5 bases and J lost 2; bases outside the gene matches: 6. This CDR3 contains 15 residues. CDR3 sequence: CASSRGGSTYNEQFF. The CDR3 DNA follows: TGTGCCAGCAGCCGAGGGGGCAGCACCTACAATGAGCAGTTCTTC.

The gene calls are TRBV13 and TRBJ1-4; 7 nucleotides agree with TRBD1. After removal of 0 bases from V and 7 bases from J, the junction contained 8 bases not matched to a gene. This CDR3 has 16 residues. Germline V gene data show CDR1 as PRHDT and CDR2 as FYEKMQ (reference sequence). The DNA of the CDR3 is TGTGCCAGCAGCTTAGGCCTGACAGGGTCTTCTGAAAAACTGTTTTTT. Its protein product is CASSLGLTGSSEKLFF. The whole variable domain, filled in from reference TRBV13 and TRBJ1-4, reads AAGVIQSPRHLIKEKRETATLKCYPIPRHDTVYWYQQGPGQDPQFLISFYEKMQSDKGSIPDRFSAQQFSDYHSELNMSSLELGDSALYFCASSLGLTGSSEKLFFGSGTQLSVL.

The chain joins TRBV6-6 to TRBJ1-4; D possibly corresponds to TRBD1 (5 bases). Trimming cost V 5 bases and J 8 bases, with 18 bases left between them. The CDR3 spans 15 residues. Germline loops: CDR1 MNHNY, CDR2 SVGAGI (reference sequence). The DNA of the CDR3 is TGTGCCAGCAGTACGGTAGGGCAGGGCCACGAAAAACTGTTTTTT. It translates to CASSTVGQGHEKLFF.

V and J are TRBV4-2 and TRBJ1-4; TRBD1 might be the D (5 bases). CDR1 is LGHNA and CDR2 is YNFKEQ in the germline V gene. CDR3 size: 15 residues. V was trimmed by 0 bases and J by 8 bases, leaving 13 bases between them. DNA for the CDR3: TGTGCCAGCAGCCAAGAAGTTGGGGCGGGAGAAAAACTGTTTTTT. It specifies CASSQEVGAGEKLFF.

This clone was observed once. The chain couples TRBV6-1 to TRBJ1-1, with D uncertain. CDR1 MNHNS and CDR2 SASEGT come from the germline V gene. V was trimmed by 7 bases and J by 2 bases, leaving 11 bases between them. The length of the CDR3 is 13 residues. The CDR3 nucleotides read TGTGCCAGCATCGCGCAGGATAACACTGAAGCTTTCTTT. Residues: CASIAQDNTEAFF.

The chain has TRBV2 and TRBJ2-7, with a tentative D call TRBD2 (6 bases). CDR1 and CDR2 (germline): SNHLY, FYNNEI. This CDR3 contains 12 residues. V was trimmed by 7 bases and J by 5 bases, leaving 12 bases between them. This chain's CDR3 is CASNGGLDEQYF. CDR3 coding DNA: TGTGCCAGCAACGGGGGTTTGGACGAGCAGTACTTC.

The chain recombines TRBV6-1 with TRBJ1-1; the D gene is possibly TRBD1 (5 bases). Germline CDR1 is MNHNS and CDR2 is SASEGT. The CDR3 is 13 amino acids. V shed 7 bases and J shed 0 bases, with 9 bases lying between them. CDR3 residues: CASTGGMNTEAFF. The DNA for the CDR3 is TGTGCCAGCACTGGGGGGATGAACACTGAAGCTTTCTTT.

To note about this clone: The junction differs from germline at one of its ends, possibly a read error. The rearrangement uses TRBV7-7 and TRBJ2-7; 8 nucleotides match TRBD1. The germline gives CDR1 SSHAT, CDR2 FNYEAQ (reference sequence). CDR3 length: 14 residues. Here the CDR3 reads CASTPETGVGEQYF. CDR3 coding DNA: TGTGCTAGCACCCCGGAGACAGGGGTTGGCGAGCAGTACTTC.

This clone was observed a handful of times. This sequence joins TRBV7-2 and TRBJ1-2, with D tentatively TRBD1 (5 bases). CDR3 length: 13 residues. Germline CDR1 and CDR2: SGHTA and FQGNSA. V gave up 5 bases and J gave up 8 bases, with 15 bases separating them. CDR3 bases: TGTGCCAGCAGCAACTACCCGGGGGACGGCTACACCTTC. Residues: CASSNYPGDGYTF. Drawing the rest from reference TRBV7-2 and TRBJ1-2, the complete variable domain is GAGVSQSPSNKVTEKGKDVELRCDPISGHTALYWYRQSLGQGLEFLIYFQGNSAPDKSGLPSDRFSAERTGGSVSTLTIQRTQQEDSAVYLCASSNYPGDGYTFGSGTRLTVV.

The V call is TRBV5-5, the J call TRBJ2-2; the D is unclear. Germline CDR1 reads SGHKS; CDR2 reads YYEKEE (reference sequence). V was pared by 0 bases and J by 7 bases, with 4 bases between. This CDR3 is 12 amino acids long. Here the CDR3 DNA reads TGTGCCAGCAGCTTGGGGAGCGGGGAGCTGTTTTTT. It yields the protein CASSLGSGELFF.

This clone was picked up one time. This chain joins TRBV27 and TRBJ2-1; 8 bases are shared with TRBD2. Germline trimming cut 1 base from V and 9 bases from J; bases unmatched to any gene: 5. The CDR3 covers 14 residues. Germline V gives CDR1 MNHEY, CDR2 SMNVEV (reference sequence). DNA for the CDR3: TGTGCCAGCAGTTTATACGGGACTAGTTCTGAGCAGTTCTTC. Translated, it gives CASSLYGTSSEQFF.

This clone was observed a single time. The V call is TRBV4-2, the J call TRBJ2-2, with unresolved D. Trimming stripped 5 bases from V and 5 bases from J, with 12 bases between. The CDR3 consists of 14 residues. CDR1 and CDR2 from the germline V gene are LGHNA and YNFKEQ. This CDR3 is CASSFLQHTGELFF. In DNA, the CDR3 is TGTGCCAGCAGCTTCTTACAGCATACCGGGGAGCTGTTTTTT.

J is TRBJ2-1 and V is TRBV4-2, with D maybe TRBD2 (5 bases). In germline, CDR1 is LGHNA, CDR2 YNFKEQ. The CDR3 is made up of 15 amino acids. The ends were cut back, 4 bases at V and 2 bases at J, with 12 bases in the middle. As DNA, the CDR3 is TGTGCCAGCAGCCCTAGCCATCATACCTACAATGAGCAGTTCTTC. It specifies CASSPSHHTYNEQFF.

The V gene is TRBV19, the J gene TRBJ1-4; D might be TRBD1 (5 bases). Germline V gene lookup returns CDR1 LNHDA and CDR2 SQIVND (reference sequence). The CDR3 is 16 residues long. Trimming shortened V by 4 bases and J by 7 bases, and 19 bases separated the two germline ends. CDR3: CASSKYIATGGEKLFF. The DNA of the CDR3 is TGTGCCAGTAGTAAATACATCGCTACGGGGGGTGAAAAACTGTTTTTT.

The rearrangement uses TRBV29-1 and TRBJ1-2; D is unresolved. Germline V lookup: CDR1 SQVTM, CDR2 ANQGSEA. Between the trimmed V and J ends, which lost 4 bases and 4 bases, there was a span of 4 bases. The CDR3 is 10 residues long. CDR3 region: CSVGGYGYTF. As DNA, the CDR3 is TGCAGCGTTGGCGGCTATGGCTACACCTTC.

The chain recombines TRBV2 with TRBJ1-2; possibly TRBD1 for D (5 bases). With 8 bases removed from V and 8 bases from J, the gap between germline ends came to 18 bases. The CDR3 runs 13 residues. Per the germline V gene, CDR1 is SNHLY and CDR2 is FYNNEI. The DNA for the CDR3 is TGTGCCAGCGGGCCGTATTCAGGGATGGGCTACACCTTC. It specifies CASGPYSGMGYTF.

V and J are TRBV7-6 and TRBJ1-5; 8 bases map to TRBD1. Unmatched junction bases numbered 5, after V lost 5 bases and J lost 2 bases. Germline V gives CDR1 SGHVS, CDR2 FNYEAQ. The CDR3 spans 15 residues. This CDR3 is CASSQGQEGNQPQHF. CDR3 sequence (DNA): TGTGCCAGCAGCCAGGGACAGGAAGGCAATCAGCCCCAGCATTTT.

This clone was detected only a few times. The V gene is TRBV6-5, the J gene TRBJ1-1; the D is unclear. Germline assignment: CDR1 MNHEY and CDR2 SVGAGI. V dropped 0 bases and J dropped 2 bases, with 10 bases sitting between them. The CDR3 is 15 amino acids. The CDR3 spells CASSYSWAGNTEAFF. The CDR3 DNA is TGTGCCAGCAGTTACTCGTGGGCAGGAAACACTGAAGCTTTCTTT.

The CDR3 DNA reads as TGTGCCAGCAGCGTAGGGCGACAGGCCCCTACCTACGAGCAGTACTTC. As protein: CASSVGRQAPTYEQYF. This chain links TRBV9 with TRBJ2-7; weak D call: TRBD1 (6 bases). The CDR3 is 16 amino acids. V was clipped by 0 bases and J by 2 bases, with 15 bases between them. Germline V gives CDR1 SGDLS, CDR2 YYNGEE. Filled out from reference TRBV9 and TRBJ2-7, the complete variable domain reads DSGVTQTPKHLITATGQRVTLRCSPRSGDLSVYWYQQSLDQGLQFLIQYYNGEERAKGNILERFSAQQFPDLHSELNLSSLELGDSALYFCASSVGRQAPTYEQYFGPGTRLTVT.